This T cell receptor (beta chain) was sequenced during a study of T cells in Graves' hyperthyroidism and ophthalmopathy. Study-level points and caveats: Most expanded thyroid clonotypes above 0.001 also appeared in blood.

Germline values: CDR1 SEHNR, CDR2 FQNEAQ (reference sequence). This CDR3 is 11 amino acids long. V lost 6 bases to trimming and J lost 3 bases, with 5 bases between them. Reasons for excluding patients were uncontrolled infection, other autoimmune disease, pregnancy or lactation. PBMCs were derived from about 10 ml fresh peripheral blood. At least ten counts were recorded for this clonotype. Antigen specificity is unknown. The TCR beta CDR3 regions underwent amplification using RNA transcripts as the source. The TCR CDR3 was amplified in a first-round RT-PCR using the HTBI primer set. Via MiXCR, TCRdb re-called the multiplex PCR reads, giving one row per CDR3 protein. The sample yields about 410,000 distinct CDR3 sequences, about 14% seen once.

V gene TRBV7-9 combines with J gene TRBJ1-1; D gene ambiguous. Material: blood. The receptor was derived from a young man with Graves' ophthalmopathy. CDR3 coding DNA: TGTGCCAGCAGTGCGGACACTGAAGCTTTCTTT. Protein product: CASSADTEAFF.